Shown below are 17 T cell receptor beta chains from a single sample sequenced in a study of T cell responses to AZD1222 COVID-19 vaccine. Sequencing was performed with immunoSEQ multiplex PCR; in TCRdb, only in-frame clones are kept and a portion is missing. This table holds some 150,000 clones, 94% found once. Sample: peripheral blood, taken on day 0 of AZD1222 vaccination. The source of these receptors is an adult in good health.

This CDR3 is CASSSSGANVLTF. The CDR3 coding sequence is TGTGCCAGCAGTAGCTCTGGGGCCAACGTCCTGACTTTC. The chain carries TRBV6-2 or TRBV6-3 and TRBJ2-6, with D unresolved. Germline lookup yields CDR1 MNHEY and CDR2 SVGEGT. The CDR3 loop spans 13 amino acids. Trimming left V 5 bases short and J 0 bases short, with 2 bases between.

The CDR3: CASSLQGLEETQYF. As DNA, the CDR3 is TGCGCCAGCAGCTTGCAGGGATTGGAAGAGACCCAGTACTTC. The V gene is TRBV5-1, the J gene TRBJ2-5, with D maybe TRBD1 (5 bases). Germline CDR1 reads SGHRS; CDR2 reads YFSETQ. Trimming shortened V by 1 base and J by 3 bases, and 10 bases separated the two germline ends. CDR3 length: 14 residues.

The DNA for the CDR3 is TGTGCCAGCAGCTTAGGCAGGGGAAACTACGAGCAGTACGTC. Translation: CASSLGRGNYEQYV. The chain links TRBV7-9 to TRBJ2-7; D is possibly TRBD1 (6 bases). Germline CDR1 and CDR2: SEHNR and FQNEAQ (reference sequence). Trimming removed 1 base from V and 3 bases from J, with 10 bases in between. This CDR3 is built from 14 residues.

The chain couples TRBV2 to TRBJ2-3; TRBD2 matches 8 bases. The trim removed 4 bases at V and 4 bases at J, leaving 13 bases unmatched. The CDR3 has 17 amino acids. CDR1 and CDR2 from the germline V gene are SNHLY and FYNNEI. The CDR3 nucleotides read TGTGCCAGCAGTGCGAATCCGGGACTAGTTCGCGCAGATACGCAGTATTTT. Protein sequence: CASSANPGLVRADTQYF.

This clone was found a few times. The V gene is TRBV19, the J gene TRBJ1-5; D is ambiguous. The germline CDR1 and CDR2 sequences are LNHDA and SQIVND (reference sequence). V lost 3 bases and J lost 3, with 6 bases in between. This CDR3 region has 13 residues. In DNA, the CDR3 is TGTGCCAGTAGTATCCAGTCCAATCAGCCCCAGCATTTT. Protein sequence: CASSIQSNQPQHF.

The table lists this clone with a count of one. The rearrangement uses TRBV4-1 and TRBJ2-5; D is uncertain. The CDR3 contains 15 residues. Germline V gene sequence: CDR1 MGHRA, CDR2 YSYEKL. V was pared by 5 bases and J by 3 bases, with 16 bases between. The CDR3 sequence is CASSSFYDLEETQYF. In nucleotides, the CDR3 is TGCGCCAGCAGCTCCTTCTACGACCTAGAAGAGACCCAGTACTTC.

This chain uses TRBV18 with TRBJ2-7, with D perhaps matching TRBD1 (6 bases). The CDR3 has 15 residues. From germline, CDR1 is KGHSH and CDR2 LQKENI. V was cut by 3 bases and J by 2 bases, with 14 bases left in between. The CDR3 bases are TGTGCCAGCTCACCGGGACAAGACAGAGCCTACGAGCAGTACGTC. The encoded protein is CASSPGQDRAYEQYV.

The J gene is TRBJ1-4, the V gene TRBV28, with D uncertain. Germline CDR1 and CDR2: MDHEN and SYDVKM. The CDR3 has 13 residues. V was cut by 7 bases and J by 8 bases, with 14 bases left in between. The CDR3 nucleotides read TGTGCCAGCAACCTGGGCAGCGGCGAAAAACTGTTTTTT. Translation: CASNLGSGEKLFF.

The rearrangement joins TRBV15 to TRBJ1-3; the D is unclear. The V gene lost 0 bases and the J gene lost 4 bases, with 10 bases spanning the gap. Germline-derived CDR1 and CDR2 are LNHNV and YYDKDF (reference sequence). CDR3 length equals 15 residues. The CDR3 region has the DNA TGTGCCACCAGCAGAGATGGGTTGGGGGGAAACACCATATATTTT. It encodes CATSRDGLGGNTIYF.

The chain employs TRBV19 and TRBJ2-3; no reliable D call. Germline V gene sequence: CDR1 LNHDA, CDR2 SQIVND (reference sequence). Between the trimmed V and J ends, which lost 7 bases and 2 bases, there was a span of 19 bases. CDR3 length equals 16 residues. The CDR3 DNA follows: TGTGCCAGTACACCTGTAGGCAGTAAGTTCACAGATACGCAGTATTTT. Translation gives CASTPVGSKFTDTQYF.

The gene calls are TRBV2 and TRBJ2-1; 8 nucleotides match TRBD2. Trimming took 4 bases from V and 7 from J; bases not matched to a gene: 6. CDR1 and CDR2 from the germline V gene are SNHLY and FYNNEI. There are 14 residues in the CDR3. For the CDR3, the DNA is TGTGCCAGCAGTGGAGCGGGGGCCTTGAATGAGCAGTTCTTC. It translates to CASSGAGALNEQFF.

The CDR3 DNA is TGTGCCAGCAGCTTGGATAGGGTAAATCAGCCCCAGCATTTT. Translated: CASSLDRVNQPQHF. This sequence joins TRBV5-5 and TRBJ1-5; unclear D gene. CDR3 length: 14 residues. Trimming took 0 bases from V and 4 from J, leaving 8 bases between them. Germline CDR1 and CDR2: SGHKS and YYEKEE (reference sequence).

The chain joins TRBV19 to TRBJ2-4; 9 nucleotides match TRBD2. CDR1 is LNHDA, CDR2 SQIVND, per germline (reference sequence). Trimming at V came to 3 bases and at J to 7 bases, leaving 13 bases not matched to a gene. CDR3 size: 17 residues. CDR3 sequence reads: CASSIPTLAREGNIQYF. The CDR3, as DNA: TGTGCCAGTAGTATCCCCACTCTAGCGCGGGAGGGGAACATTCAGTACTTC.

The V call is TRBV14, the J call TRBJ1-1, with 9 bases aligning to TRBD1. The V and J ends lost 4 bases and 1 base, in that order; junction bases with no gene match: 7. This CDR3 contains 16 residues. CDR1 and CDR2 (germline): SGHDN, FVKESK. This CDR3 reads CASSPDRGNRNTEAFF. For the CDR3, the DNA is TGTGCCAGCAGCCCGGACAGGGGAAATCGGAACACTGAAGCTTTCTTT.

This chain joins TRBV18 and TRBJ1-6, with a tentative D call TRBD1 (5 bases). Germline V gene data show CDR1 as KGHSH and CDR2 as LQKENI. The CDR3 contains 14 residues. V was shortened by 6 bases and J by 10 bases, with 16 bases between the two germline ends. The chain's CDR3 is CASSPQRGGSPLHF. The DNA for the CDR3 is TGTGCCAGCTCTCCGCAGCGGGGGGGATCACCCCTCCACTTT.

V gene TRBV4-3 combines with J gene TRBJ1-2; the D gene is possibly TRBD1 (5 bases). This CDR3 has 15 amino acids. V was clipped by 0 bases and J by 5 bases, with 13 bases between them. CDR1 is LGHNA, CDR2 YSLEER, per germline. The CDR3 nucleotides are TGCGCCAGCAGCCAAGACGGGGCCGGAGGATATGGCTACACCTTC. Its translation: CASSQDGAGGYGYTF.

This chain joins TRBV28 and TRBJ1-4; D is possibly TRBD1 (6 bases). Per germline, CDR1 MDHEN and CDR2 SYDVKM. V dropped 7 bases and J dropped 7 bases, with 13 bases sitting between them. The CDR3 is made up of 13 amino acids. Here the CDR3 reads CASTWTDAEKLFF. DNA of the CDR3: TGTGCCAGCACCTGGACAGACGCTGAAAAACTGTTTTTT. Full variable domain (rest looked up from reference TRBV28 and TRBJ1-4): DVKVTQSSRYLVKRTGEKVFLECVQDMDHENMFWYRQDPGLGLRLIYFSYDVKMKEKGDIPEGYSVSREKKERFSLILESASTNQTSMYLCASTWTDAEKLFFGSGTQLSVL.